This T cell receptor beta chain was sequenced in a study of blood T cell repertoires in COVID-19. The wider study: Acute and convalescent COVID-19 samples came from the United States, Italy and Spain.

In the authors' methods: Amplification with reference gene primers provided the estimates of nucleated cell counts. TCRdb's copy holds only in-frame clones and misses some; the assay was immunoSEQ multiplex PCR. V and J calls and clone size are as listed in that table; D and trimming were resolved from the DNA. The sample carries more than 70,000 clones, less than 90% recorded once. Germline-derived CDR1 and CDR2 are SGHNT and YYREEE (reference sequence). V lost 4 bases to trimming and J lost 2 bases; unmatched junction nucleotides: 10. The CDR3 covers 16 residues. Specimen: peripheral blood. This TCR was sampled from a human donor in a cohort sampled during active COVID-19. The gene calls are TRBV5-4 and TRBJ1-2, with 8 bases fitting TRBD1. The DNA of the CDR3 is TGTGCCAGCAGCGCGTCCTCAGGGGGCCACAACTATGGCTACACCTTC. This gives the protein CASSASSGGHNYGYTF.